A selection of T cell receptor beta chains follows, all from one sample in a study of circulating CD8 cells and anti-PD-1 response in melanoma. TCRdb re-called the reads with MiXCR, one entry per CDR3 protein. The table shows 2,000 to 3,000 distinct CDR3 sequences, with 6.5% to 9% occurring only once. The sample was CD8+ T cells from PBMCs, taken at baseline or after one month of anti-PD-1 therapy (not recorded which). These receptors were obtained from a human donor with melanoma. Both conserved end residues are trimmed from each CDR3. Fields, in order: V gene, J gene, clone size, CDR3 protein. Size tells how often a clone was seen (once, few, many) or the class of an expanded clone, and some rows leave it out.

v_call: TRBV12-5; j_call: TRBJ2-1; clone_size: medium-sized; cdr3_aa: ASAPGSGPQF
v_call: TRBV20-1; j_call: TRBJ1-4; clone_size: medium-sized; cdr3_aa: SARLDRGRTNEKLF
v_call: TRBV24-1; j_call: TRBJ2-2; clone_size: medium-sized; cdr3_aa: ATSDLSGTGELF
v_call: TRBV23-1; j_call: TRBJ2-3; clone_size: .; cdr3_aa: ASGPGTGADTQY
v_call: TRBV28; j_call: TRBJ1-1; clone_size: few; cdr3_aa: ASSVRQGMNTEAF
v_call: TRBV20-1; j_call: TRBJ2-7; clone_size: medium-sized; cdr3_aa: SARGEGQGYHYEQY
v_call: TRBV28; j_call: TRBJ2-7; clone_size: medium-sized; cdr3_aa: ASSLGLADEQY
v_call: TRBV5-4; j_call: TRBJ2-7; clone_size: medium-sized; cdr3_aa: ASGPGFIAGLHYEQY
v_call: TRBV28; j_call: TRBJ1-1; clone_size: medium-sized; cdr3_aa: ASSSRDGNTEAF
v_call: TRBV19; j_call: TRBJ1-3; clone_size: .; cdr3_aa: AGKSGTSGDTIY
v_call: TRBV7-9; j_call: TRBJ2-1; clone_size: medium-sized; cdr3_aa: ASSPPRYNEQF
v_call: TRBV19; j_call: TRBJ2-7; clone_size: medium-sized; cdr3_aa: ASSNPGQGTYEQY
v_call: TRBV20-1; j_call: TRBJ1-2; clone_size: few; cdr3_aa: SAPDREDGYT
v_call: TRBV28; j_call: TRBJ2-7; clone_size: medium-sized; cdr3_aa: ASALRQGETYEQY
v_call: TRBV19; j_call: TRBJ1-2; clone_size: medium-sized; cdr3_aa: ASSALGLKGYT
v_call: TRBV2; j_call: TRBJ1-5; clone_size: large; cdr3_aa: ASSEGAADQPQH
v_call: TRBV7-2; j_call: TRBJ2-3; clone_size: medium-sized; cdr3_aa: ASSQPADTQY
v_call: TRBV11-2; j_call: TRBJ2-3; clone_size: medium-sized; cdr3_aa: ASSLQTSGVVDTQY
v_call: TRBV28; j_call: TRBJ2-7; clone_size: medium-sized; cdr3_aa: ATALGASYEQY
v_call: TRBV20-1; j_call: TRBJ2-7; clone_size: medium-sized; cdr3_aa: SAVAGAFYEQY
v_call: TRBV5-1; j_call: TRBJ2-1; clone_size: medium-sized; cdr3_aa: ASSLFPGENNEQF
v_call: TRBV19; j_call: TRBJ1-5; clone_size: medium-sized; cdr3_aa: ASSRDSINQPQH
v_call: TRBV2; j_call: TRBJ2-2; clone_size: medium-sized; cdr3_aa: ASSRDRGPTGELF
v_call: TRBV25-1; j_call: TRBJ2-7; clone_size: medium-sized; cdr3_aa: ASSESGTGENEQY
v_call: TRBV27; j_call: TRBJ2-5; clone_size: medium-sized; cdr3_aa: ASSSSRNQETQY
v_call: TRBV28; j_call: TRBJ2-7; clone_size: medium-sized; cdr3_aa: ASSLERVSYEQY
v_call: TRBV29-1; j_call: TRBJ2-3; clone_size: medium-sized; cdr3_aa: SVIWDPDTQY
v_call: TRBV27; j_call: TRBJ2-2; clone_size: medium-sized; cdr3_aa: ASSFPPPYTGELF